These 25 T cell receptor beta chains came from one sample sequenced in a study of regulatory T cells in long-lasting Graves disease (dated by TCRdb to the early 2020s). Preparation of the library involved multiplex PCR. The data were produced on an Illumina HiSeq 4000. CDR3 regions were amplified by Arm-PCR with iRepertoire HTBI primers to construct TCR beta libraries. Using fastp at Q25 and MiXCR, TCRdb reprocessed the public reads and kept productive beta chains. Here each entry gathers all rows of one CDR3 protein and keeps the most common genes and DNA. For this sample there are a few hundred thousand distinct CDR3 sequences; 10% to 15% appear just once. Of the sample, approximately 17% is held by the ten largest clones. The meaning of the sample's time point label: newly diagnosed GD, antithyroid drugs for less than 3 months. For both TCR sequencing and RNA sequencing, RNA was extracted from PBMCs in TRIzol.

The same data also contributed to another study, on T cells in Graves' hyperthyroidism and ophthalmopathy.

Sequencing was performed on peripheral blood mononuclear cells (PBMCs), taken at new diagnosis, from a patient treated with antithyroid drugs. The receptors originated from a woman aged 18 to 35 with Graves disease. Donor details come from another sample of the same person, matched by shared clones.

In this sample, this clonotype turned up many times. The chain joins TRBV3-2 to TRBJ2-5. TRBV3-2 is labeled a pseudogene. The CDR3 contains 17 residues. The CDR3 is CASSQEEFGTCRETQYF. DNA for the CDR3: TGTGCCAGCAGCCAAGAAGAATTCGGTACTTGCCGGGAGACCCAGTACTTC.

This clonotype appeared many times. This chain connects TRBV10-3 to TRBJ2-3; D is possibly TRBD2 (5 bases). Germline CDR1 is ENHRY and CDR2 is SYGVKD. The CDR3 spans 16 residues. V shed 2 bases and J shed 3 bases, with 15 bases lying between them. CDR3 loop: CAISEPPWTGTDTQYF. CDR3 bases: TGTGCCATCAGTGAGCCCCCGTGGACGGGGACAGATACGCAGTATTTT.

This clonotype was observed a handful of times. V usage is TRBV29-1 and J usage is TRBJ2-1; tentative D call: TRBD1 (6 bases). The CDR3 contains 17 residues. Looked up from germline, CDR1 is SQVTM and CDR2 is ANQGSEA. Trimming took off 6 bases at V and 8 bases at J, with 29 bases between the two ends. Here the CDR3 reads CSVKKGETGLSYDEQFF. CDR3 DNA: TGCAGCGTCAAAAAGGGGGAAACAGGGTTGAGTTACGATGAGCAGTTCTTC.

This clonotype was observed at least ten times. The genes are TRBV6-2 or TRBV6-3 and TRBJ2-7, with D possibly being TRBD2 (5 bases). The germline V gene encodes CDR1 MNHEY and CDR2 SVGEGT. The CDR3 covers 14 residues. Trimming left V 6 bases short and J 0 bases short, with 12 bases between. CDR3 DNA: TGTGCCAGCAGGGACGGGGTAAGCTCCTACGAGCAGTACTTC. Protein product: CASRDGVSSYEQYF.

This clonotype showed up many times. The chain uses TRBV5-1 and TRBJ2-1, with D perhaps matching TRBD1 or TRBD2 (5 bases each). Trimming cost V 4 bases and J 2 bases, with 16 bases left between them. CDR3 length equals 16 residues. Germline CDR1 is SGHRS and CDR2 is YFSETQ. The CDR3 DNA reads as TGCGCCAGCAGCGAGACCGGGACGTTGACCTACAATGAGCAGTTCTTC. Encoded protein: CASSETGTLTYNEQFF.

This clonotype was recorded many times. The rearrangement joins TRBV7-8 to TRBJ1-1, with TRBD1 identical over 8 bases. Trimming took 0 bases from V and 0 from J; bases not matched to a gene: 9. The CDR3 contains 18 residues. CDR1 SGHVS and CDR2 FQNEAQ come from the germline V gene. The CDR3 nucleotides are TGTGCCAGCAGCTTAGCCCCCCCGACAGGGGTGGTGAACACTGAAGCTTTCTTT. Translated: CASSLAPPTGVVNTEAFF. Together with reference TRBV7-8 and TRBJ1-1, the CDR3 gives the full variable domain: GAGVSQSPRYKVAKRGQDVALRCDPISGHVSLFWYQQALGQGPEFLTYFQNEAQLDKSGLPSDRFFAERPEGSVSTLKIQRTQQEDSAVYLCASSLAPPTGVVNTEAFFGQGTRLTVV.

This clonotype was counted ten times or more. The rearrangement links TRBV28 to TRBJ2-7; 10 bases are a match to TRBD1. The CDR3 consists of 15 residues. The germline V gene has CDR1 MDHEN and CDR2 SYDVKM. The ends lost 8 bases at V and 6 bases at J; junction bases unmatched: 13. The CDR3 nucleotides read TGTGCCAGCTCCCGCCCGGGACAGGGGTTTGGCGAGCAGTACTTC. Protein sequence: CASSRPGQGFGEQYF.

This clonotype was found many times. CDR3 loop: CASSLYRGTYNEQFF. The CDR3 DNA sequence: TGTGCCAGCAGTTTATATCGGGGAACCTACAATGAGCAGTTCTTC. The V call is TRBV28, the J call TRBJ2-1; D may be TRBD2 (5 bases). V shed 1 base and J shed 2 bases, with 9 bases lying between them. Per germline, CDR1 MDHEN and CDR2 SYDVKM. This CDR3 is built from 15 residues.

The chain uses TRBV20-1 and TRBJ2-3; D might be TRBD2 (5 bases). Germline V gene lookup returns CDR1 DFQATT and CDR2 SNEGSKA (reference sequence). The CDR3 has 12 amino acids. V gave up 6 bases and J gave up 9 bases, with 16 bases separating them. The CDR3 reads CSAGRESWTQYF. CDR3 nucleotides: TGCAGTGCCGGCCGGGAAAGTTGGACGCAGTATTTT.

This clonotype was picked up many times. The rearrangement links TRBV27 to TRBJ1-4; 7 nucleotides match TRBD1. V trimming: 8 bases; J trimming: 8 bases; junction bases outside the gene matches: 11. This CDR3 contains 14 residues. Germline-derived CDR1 and CDR2 are MNHEY and SMNVEV (reference sequence). The CDR3 DNA sequence: TGTGCCAGCGGCATGAGACAGGGTTGGGAAAAACTGTTTTTT. Its protein product is CASGMRQGWEKLFF.

At least ten counts were recorded for this clonotype. This chain links TRBV7-3 with TRBJ2-2; D unresolved. This CDR3 has 13 residues. The germline V gene encodes CDR1 SGHTA and CDR2 FQGTGA. The V end lost 4 bases, the J end lost 6 bases, and 9 bases lay between the germline ends. The CDR3 coding sequence is TGTGCCAGCAGCTACCCCCAGTCCGGGGAGCTGTTTTTT. Translating it yields CASSYPQSGELFF.

In this sample, this clonotype turned up a few times. The chain uses TRBV7-3 and TRBJ1-2; 10 positions match TRBD1. Per the germline V gene, CDR1 is SGHTA and CDR2 is FQGTGA. CDR3 length equals 14 residues. V shed 5 bases and J 7 bases; nucleotides not matched to a gene: 7. CDR3 region: CASSPMGTGAGYTF. The CDR3 bases are TGTGCCAGCAGCCCGATGGGGACAGGGGCTGGCTACACCTTC. The entire variable domain, with the rest obtained from reference TRBV7-3 and TRBJ1-2, is as follows: GAGVSQTPSNKVTEKGKYVELRCDPISGHTALYWYRQSLGQGPEFLIYFQGTGAADDSGLPNDRFFAVRPEGSVSTLKIQRTERGDSAVYLCASSPMGTGAGYTFGSGTRLTVV.

Many counts were recorded for this clonotype. The chain links TRBV28 to TRBJ1-1; a weak D match, TRBD1 (6 bases). The germline CDR1 and CDR2 sequences are MDHEN and SYDVKM. The CDR3 totals 13 residues. The V end was cut by 5 bases, the J end by 8 bases, with 15 bases between. For the CDR3, the DNA is TGTGCCAGCAGTCCCCGGGGGGCTGGGGAAGCTTTCTTT. This translates into CASSPRGAGEAFF.

This chain connects TRBV7-9 to TRBJ2-7; TRBD2 matches 10 bases. From germline, CDR1 is SEHNR and CDR2 FQNEAQ (reference sequence). This CDR3 comprises 15 residues. After removal of 2 bases from V and 4 bases from J, the junction contained 5 bases not matched to a gene. CDR3 region: CASSLSAGGGYEQYV. Here the CDR3 DNA reads TGTGCCAGCAGCTTATCAGCGGGAGGGGGGTACGAGCAGTACGTC.

This clonotype was counted at least ten times. This chain connects TRBV12-3 or TRBV12-4 to TRBJ2-1; D unclear. There are 14 residues in the CDR3. V was pared by 7 bases and J by 1 base, with 11 bases between. CDR3 bases: TGTGCCAGCAAAGGATCCGGGTCCTACAATGAGCAGTTCTTC. Protein product: CASKGSGSYNEQFF.

This clonotype appeared a few times. The rearrangement joins TRBV3-1 to TRBJ2-1, with D hard to call. The V gene lost 3 bases and the J gene lost 4 bases, with 10 bases spanning the gap. CDR3 length: 14 residues. The germline CDR1 and CDR2 sequences are LGHDT and YNNKEL (reference sequence). This CDR3 reads CASSQPTGYNEQFF. CDR3 sequence (DNA): TGTGCCAGCAGCCAGCCCACCGGTTACAATGAGCAGTTCTTC.

This clonotype was seen many times. The chain couples TRBV10-3 to TRBJ2-1; perhaps TRBD2 as D (5 bases). Per germline, CDR1 ENHRY and CDR2 SYGVKD. The CDR3 runs to 13 residues. V lost 6 bases, J lost 5 bases, and 11 bases lay in between. CDR3 region: CAISPAGHNEQFF. The CDR3 coding sequence is TGTGCCATCAGCCCCGCGGGCCACAATGAGCAGTTCTTC.

This clonotype was observed a few times. This rearrangement joins TRBV3-1 to TRBJ2-5; possible D gene TRBD1, 5 bases. The CDR3 sequence is 15 residues long. The germline gives CDR1 LGHDT, CDR2 YNNKEL (reference sequence). V shed 2 bases and J shed 5 bases, with 15 bases lying between them. CDR3 sequence reads: CASSQPGPGGETQYF. In DNA, the CDR3 is TGTGCCAGCAGCCAACCAGGGCCCGGTGGGGAGACCCAGTACTTC.

This clonotype was recorded many times. The chain combines TRBV13 with TRBJ1-1; D gene uncertain. The CDR3 is 12 amino acids. The V and J ends lost 3 bases and 11 bases respectively, with 13 bases between them. Germline CDR1 and CDR2: PRHDT and FYEKMQ (reference sequence). In nucleotides, the CDR3 is TGTGCCAGCAGCTTTCAAGGTTTAAAGGCTTTCTTT. This sequence encodes CASSFQGLKAFF.

The gene calls are TRBV24-1 and TRBJ2-2, with a weak D call TRBD1 (5 bases). Germline V lookup: CDR1 KGHDR, CDR2 SFDVKD. V lost 6 bases to trimming and J lost 4 bases, with 8 bases between them. The length of the CDR3 is 13 residues. In nucleotides, the CDR3 is TGTGCCACCAGTCACAGGAGCACCGGGGAGCTGTTTTTT. This codes for CATSHRSTGELFF.

The chain recombines TRBV28 with TRBJ2-1; 14 positions match TRBD2. The CDR3 is 16 amino acids. From germline, CDR1 is MDHEN and CDR2 SYDVKM. The ends lost 8 bases at V and 8 bases at J; junction bases unmatched: 11. The CDR3 sequence: CASGSGLAGVPHEQFF. DNA for the CDR3: TGTGCCAGCGGGTCGGGACTAGCGGGAGTCCCCCATGAGCAGTTCTTC.

V gene TRBV9 combines with J gene TRBJ2-1; the D call may be TRBD1 or TRBD2 (5 bases each). Between the trimmed V and J ends, which lost 0 bases and 7 bases, there was a span of 8 bases. CDR1 and CDR2 from the germline V gene are SGDLS and YYNGEE. This CDR3 is built from 13 residues. The chain's CDR3 is CASSVDEGNEQFF. The CDR3 coding sequence is TGTGCCAGCAGCGTAGATGAGGGGAATGAGCAGTTCTTC.

The sample holds many counts of this clonotype. V and J are TRBV7-2 and TRBJ2-3; possible D gene TRBD2, 5 bases. Trimming cost V 0 bases and J 4 bases, with 5 bases left between them. CDR1 and CDR2 (germline): SGHTA, FQGNSA. This CDR3 is 13 amino acids long. In nucleotides, the CDR3 is TGTGCCAGCAGCTTAGCGCGGGCAGATACGCAGTATTTT. Translating it yields CASSLARADTQYF.

This clonotype occurred many times. This sequence joins TRBV7-2 and TRBJ2-5; 7 nucleotides align to TRBD1. This CDR3 contains 13 residues. Per germline, CDR1 SGHTA and CDR2 FQGNSA. J gave up 6 bases and V 6 bases, and 7 bases lay outside the gene matches. The DNA for the CDR3 is TGTGCCAGCAGGAGTCTACAGGGGCAGACCCAGTACTTC. This translates into CASRSLQGQTQYF. The full variable domain, rest sourced from reference TRBV7-2 and TRBJ2-5, is GAGVSQSPSNKVTEKGKDVELRCDPISGHTALYWYRQSLGQGLEFLIYFQGNSAPDKSGLPSDRFSAERTGGSVSTLTIQRTQQEDSAVYLCASRSLQGQTQYFGPGTRLLVL.

This clonotype was counted ten times or more. The chain combines TRBV18 with TRBJ1-1, with D possibly TRBD1 on 5 matching bases. The CDR3 runs to 15 residues. V lost 4 bases to trimming and J lost 4 bases, with 16 bases between them. CDR1 and CDR2 (germline): KGHSH, LQKENI. CDR3 amino acids: CASSQTSGSGTEAFF. CDR3 coding DNA: TGTGCCAGCTCACAAACTTCAGGGTCTGGCACTGAAGCTTTCTTT.